These T cell receptor beta chains were read from a single sample in a study of CD8+ T cells in alopecia areata. Here immunoSEQ multiplex PCR was the method, and the copy in TCRdb shows in-frame clones only, minus some. The data contain 150,000 to 200,000 clones, 55% to 75% of them singletons. Source: CD4+ T cells sorted from blood, taken at week 24, from a patient treated with tofacitinib. The receptors were sampled from a human donor with alopecia areata. CDR3s include the opening cysteine and the closing phenylalanine or tryptophan. D genes are given only for firm matches. Only part of the rows carry a size: once, few, many, or a class if the clone is expanded.

V	size	D	J	CDR3	DNA
TRBV7-2	.	.	TRBJ2-6	CASSLGTGAMSGANVLTF	TGTGCCAGCAGCTTAGGAACGGGGGCGATGTCTGGGGCCAACGTCCTGACTTTC
TRBV29-1	.	TRBD1	TRBJ1-1	CSVAGTAEAFF	TGCAGCGTAGCCGGGACAGCTGAAGCTTTCTTT
TRBV29-1	.	.	TRBJ2-7	CSAGDTSYEQYF	TGCAGCGCCGGGGACACCTCCTACGAGCAGTACTTC
TRBV2	.	TRBD2	TRBJ2-2	CASSETSGRAGELFF	TGTGCCAGCAGTGAAACTTCAGGGAGGGCCGGGGAGCTGTTTTTT
TRBV27	.	.	TRBJ1-6	CASSLVGSAVPPLSPLHF	TGTGCCAGCAGTTTAGTCGGATCCGCCGTACCCCCTCTCTCACCCCTCCACTTT
TRBV11-2	few	.	TRBJ2-3	CASSLDRVTDTQYF	TGTGCCAGCAGCTTAGACAGGGTTACAGATACGCAGTATTTT
TRBV18	.	.	TRBJ2-7	CASSPNAYEQYF	TGTGCCAGCTCCCCCAACGCCTACGAGCAGTACTTC
TRBV29-1	.	TRBD1	TRBJ2-3	CSVIHRDRATDTQYF	TGCAGCGTGATACACCGGGACAGAGCTACAGATACGCAGTATTTT
TRBV4-2	.	.	TRBJ1-2	CASSPTGLVYGYTF	TGTGCCAGCAGCCCCACCGGACTAGTCTATGGCTACACCTTC
TRBV6-5	.	TRBD2	TRBJ2-7	CASSPGLAGPYEQYF	TGTGCCAGCAGCCCTGGACTAGCGGGACCATACGAGCAGTACTTC
TRBV1	.	.	TRBJ1-5	CTNPLRGRQTYSNQPQHF	TGCACCAACCCCCTTCGGGGCCGCCAGACCTATAGCAATCAGCCCCAGCATTTT
TRBV29-1	.	.	TRBJ1-1	CSVERQLNTEAFF	TGCAGCGTTGAGAGGCAGCTGAACACTGAAGCTTTCTTT
TRBV14	.	TRBD1	TRBJ1-2	CASSRQGARIYGYTF	TGTGCCAGCAGCCGACAGGGGGCCAGGATCTATGGCTACACCTTC
TRBV29-1	.	.	TRBJ2-2	CSVRYRPGVANTGELFF	TGCAGCGTAAGATACCGACCAGGCGTTGCGAACACCGGGGAGCTGTTTTTT
TRBV7-9	.	TRBD1	TRBJ1-1	CASSLAWTGSEAFF	TGTGCCAGCAGCTTAGCCTGGACAGGGTCTGAAGCTTTCTTT
TRBV6-5	.	.	TRBJ2-3	CASSRAGTQYF	TGTGCCAGCAGCCGCGCGGGTACGCAGTATTTT
TRBV30	.	.	TRBJ2-2	CAWSVRGVANTGELFF	TGTGCCTGGAGTGTTAGAGGGGTGGCGAACACCGGGGAGCTGTTTTTT
TRBV29-1	.	.	TRBJ2-7	CSAIEGAWGASYEQYF	TGCAGCGCTATTGAGGGTGCCTGGGGGGCATCCTACGAGCAGTACTTC
TRBV7-2	few	.	TRBJ2-1	CASSPWIGNEQFF	TGTGCCAGCAGCCCTTGGATAGGCAATGAGCAGTTCTTC
TRBV6-5	.	.	TRBJ2-6	CASSPGQQINVLTF	TGTGCCAGCAGCCCTGGACAGCAGATAAACGTCCTGACTTTC
TRBV9	few	.	TRBJ1-1	CASSVPPLAEAFF	TGTGCCAGCAGCGTCCCCCCTCTCGCTGAAGCTTTCTTT
TRBV29-1	few	TRBD1	TRBJ2-6	CSVPRDRGMSGANVLTF	TGCAGCGTACCCCGGGACAGGGGGATGAGCGGGGCCAACGTCCTGACTTTC
TRBV29-1	many	.	TRBJ1-2	CSVLQGGYGYTF	TGCAGCGTTCTGCAGGGTGGCTATGGCTACACCTTC
TRBV7-9	many	.	TRBJ1-6	CASSLRDSADSPLHF	TGTGCCAGCAGCTTAAGGGACTCCGCAGATTCACCCCTCCACTTT
TRBV6-5	.	.	TRBJ2-2	CASRSGLRLTGELFF	TGTGCCAGCAGGTCGGGACTGCGATTGACCGGGGAGCTGTTTTTT
TRBV4-1	.	.	TRBJ1-2	CASSQDRQLYGYTF	TGCGCCAGCAGCCAAGATCGACAGCTCTATGGCTACACCTTC
TRBV7-3	few	.	TRBJ2-2	CASSLYGDTGELFF	TGTGCCAGCAGCTTATATGGGGACACCGGGGAGCTGTTTTTT
TRBV11-3	.	.	TRBJ2-7	CASSFLRDGNYEQYF	TGTGCCAGCAGCTTCCTGCGGGACGGAAACTACGAGCAGTACTTC
TRBV6-1	once	TRBD2	TRBJ2-1	CTASPRGGSEQFF	TGTACTGCGTCTCCCCGGGGGGGCTCTGAGCAGTTCTTC
TRBV29-1	once	.	TRBJ1-1	CSASGFITEAFF	TGCAGCGCCTCGGGGTTTATCACTGAAGCTTTCTTT
TRBV30	.	.	TRBJ1-1	CAWSRGGRTEAFF	TGTGCCTGGAGTCGGGGGGGCCGGACTGAAGCTTTCTTT
TRBV11-2	.	TRBD1	TRBJ1-2	CASSLERQGNYGYTF	TGTGCCAGCAGCTTAGAACGACAGGGAAACTATGGCTACACCTTC
TRBV4-1	.	TRBD1	TRBJ2-7	CASSPVTGVPYEQYF	TGCGCCAGCAGCCCCGTGACAGGGGTCCCTTACGAGCAGTACTTC
TRBV2	.	.	TRBJ1-1	CASSRDTGANTEAFF	TGTGCCAGCAGTCGGGACACTGGGGCGAACACTGAAGCTTTCTTT
TRBV4-1	.	TRBD1	TRBJ1-6	CASSQGQGMLHSPLHF	TGCGCCAGCAGCCAGGGACAGGGGATGCTGCATTCACCCCTCCACTTT
TRBV20-1	.	.	TRBJ2-3	CSAQLDTQYF	TGCAGTGCTCAATTAGATACGCAGTATTTT
TRBV29-1	.	.	TRBJ1-2	CSVGLGQINYGYTF	TGCAGCGTTGGCCTCGGGCAGATAAACTATGGCTACACCTTC
TRBV29-1	few	.	TRBJ2-3	CSVERWSDTDTQYF	TGCAGCGTGGAACGGTGGAGTGACACAGATACGCAGTATTTT
TRBV10-3	once	TRBD1	TRBJ1-4	CATTGGNEKLFF	TGTGCCACGACAGGGGGCAACGAAAAACTGTTTTTT
TRBV7-2	.	.	TRBJ2-7	CASSLSPPRAYEQYF	TGTGCCAGCAGCTTAAGTCCACCCAGGGCCTACGAGCAGTACTTC
TRBV5-6	.	.	TRBJ1-2	CASSLWGVNYGYTF	TGTGCCAGCAGCTTGTGGGGGGTTAACTATGGCTACACCTTC
TRBV10-3	.	.	TRBJ2-2	CAISESWQKNTGELFF	TGTGCCATCAGTGAGTCGTGGCAGAAGAACACCGGGGAGCTGTTTTTT
TRBV30	.	.	TRBJ2-5	CAWSPGPNQETQYF	TGTGCCTGGAGTCCGGGACCCAACCAAGAGACCCAGTACTTC
TRBV30	.	TRBD2	TRBJ2-7	CAWSVGEGTISYEQYF	TGTGCCTGGAGTGTAGGGGAGGGGACTATCTCCTACGAGCAGTACTTC